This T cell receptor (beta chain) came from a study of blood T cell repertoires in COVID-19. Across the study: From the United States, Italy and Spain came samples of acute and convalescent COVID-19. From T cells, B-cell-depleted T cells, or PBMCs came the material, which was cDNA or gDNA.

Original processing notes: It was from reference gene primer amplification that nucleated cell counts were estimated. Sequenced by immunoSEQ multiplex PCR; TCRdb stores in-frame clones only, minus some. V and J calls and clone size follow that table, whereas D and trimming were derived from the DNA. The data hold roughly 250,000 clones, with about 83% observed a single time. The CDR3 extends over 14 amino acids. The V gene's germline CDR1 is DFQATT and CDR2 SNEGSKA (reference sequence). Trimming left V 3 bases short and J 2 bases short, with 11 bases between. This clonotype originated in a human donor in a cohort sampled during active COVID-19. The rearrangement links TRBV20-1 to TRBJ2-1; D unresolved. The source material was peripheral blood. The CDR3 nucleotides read TGCAGTGCTAGTAGCCAGGCGACCTACAATGAGCAGTTCTTC. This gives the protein CSASSQATYNEQFF.